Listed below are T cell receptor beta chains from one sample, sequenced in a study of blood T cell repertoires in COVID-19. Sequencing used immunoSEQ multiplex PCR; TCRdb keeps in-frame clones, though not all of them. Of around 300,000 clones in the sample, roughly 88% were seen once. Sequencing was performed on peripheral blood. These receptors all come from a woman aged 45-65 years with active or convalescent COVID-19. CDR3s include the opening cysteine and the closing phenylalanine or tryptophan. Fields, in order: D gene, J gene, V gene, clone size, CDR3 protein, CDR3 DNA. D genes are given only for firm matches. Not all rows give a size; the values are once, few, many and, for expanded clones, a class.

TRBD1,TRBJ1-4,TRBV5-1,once,CASSPGQGPATNEKLFF,TGCGCCAGCAGCCCTGGACAGGGGCCTGCAACTAATGAAAAACTGTTTTTT
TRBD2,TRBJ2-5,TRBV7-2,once,CASSLSGGAPETQYF,TGTGCCAGCAGCTTGAGCGGGGGGGCCCCAGAGACCCAGTACTTC
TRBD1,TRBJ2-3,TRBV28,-,CASRRDRGLSTDTQYF,TGTGCCAGCAGAAGAGACAGGGGACTTAGCACAGATACGCAGTATTTT
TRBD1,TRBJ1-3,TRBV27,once,CASSPGTGGPSSGNTIYF,TGTGCCAGCTCACCCGGGACAGGGGGTCCAAGCTCTGGAAACACCATATATTTT
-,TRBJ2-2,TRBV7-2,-,CASSLGSTRGTGELFF,TGTGCCAGCAGCTTGGGTTCTACACGGGGCACCGGGGAGCTGTTTTTT
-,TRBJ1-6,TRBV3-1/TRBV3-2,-,CASSQVATSYNSPLHF,TGTGCCAGCAGCCAAGTAGCCACCTCCTATAATTCACCCCTCCACTTT
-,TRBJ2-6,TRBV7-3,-,CASRPSSGANVLTF,TGTGCCAGCAGGCCTAGCTCTGGGGCCAACGTCCTGACTTTC
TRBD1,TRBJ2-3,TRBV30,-,CAWSIDRGNTQYF,TGTGCCTGGAGTATCGACAGGGGGAATACGCAGTATTTT
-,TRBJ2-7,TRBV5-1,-,CASRLGARTESSYEQYF,TGCGCCAGCAGACTGGGGGCAAGGACTGAATCCTCCTACGAGCAGTACTTC
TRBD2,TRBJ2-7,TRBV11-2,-,CASSLGAWEGSHEQYF,TGTGCCAGCAGCTTAGGGGCGTGGGAGGGTTCCCACGAGCAGTACTTC
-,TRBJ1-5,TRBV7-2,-,CASSLVGAGSNQPQHF,TGTGCCAGCAGCTTAGTGGGAGCAGGAAGCAATCAGCCCCAGCATTTT
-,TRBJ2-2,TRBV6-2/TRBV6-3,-,CASSFLAQGLFTGELFF,TGTGCCAGCAGTTTCCTAGCGCAGGGACTCTTCACCGGGGAGCTGTTTTTT
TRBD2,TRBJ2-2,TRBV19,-,CASSTLAGESGELFF,TGTGCCAGTAGTACACTAGCGGGAGAATCCGGGGAGCTGTTTTTT
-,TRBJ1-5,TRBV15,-,CATSRDPSPQHF,TGTGCCACCAGCAGAGATCCGTCGCCCCAGCATTTT
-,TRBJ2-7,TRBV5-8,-,CASSHSPTVSYEQYF,TGTGCCAGCAGCCATTCCCCTACAGTCTCCTACGAGCAGTACTTC
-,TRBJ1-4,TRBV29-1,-,CSVVAGGWELFF,TGCAGCGTTGTGGCGGGGGGTTGGGAACTGTTTTTT
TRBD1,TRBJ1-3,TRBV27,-,CASSPDRQGALGNTIYF,TGTGCCAGCAGTCCGGACCGACAGGGGGCATTAGGAAACACCATATATTTT
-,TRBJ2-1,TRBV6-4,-,CASRREQGNEQFF,TGTGCCAGCAGGAGGGAACAGGGAAATGAGCAGTTCTTC
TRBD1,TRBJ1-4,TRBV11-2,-,CASSLGTGSNEKLFF,TGTGCCAGCAGCTTAGGGACAGGCTCTAATGAAAAACTGTTTTTT
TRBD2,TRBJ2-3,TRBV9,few,CASSERGGLVDTQYF,TGTGCCAGCAGCGAGCGGGGAGGACTGGTAGATACGCAGTATTTT
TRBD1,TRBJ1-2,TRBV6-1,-,CASSEGQGMRSNYGYTF,TGTGCCAGCAGTGAAGGACAGGGGATGAGATCTAACTATGGCTACACCTTC
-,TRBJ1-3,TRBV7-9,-,CASSRTGSGNTIYF,TGTGCCAGCAGCCGGACTGGCTCTGGAAACACCATATATTTT
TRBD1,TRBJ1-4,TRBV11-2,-,CASSLGTGSNEKLFF,TGTGCCAGCAGCTTAGGGACAGGGTCTAATGAAAAACTGTTTTTT
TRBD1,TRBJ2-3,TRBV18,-,CASSRGQGWTDTQYF,TGTGCCAGCTCACGGGGACAGGGTTGGACAGATACGCAGTATTTT
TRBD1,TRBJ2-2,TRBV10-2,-,CVLDRDQPGELFF,TGCGTCCTAGACAGGGATCAACCCGGGGAGCTGTTTTTT
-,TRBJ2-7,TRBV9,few,CASSVSGAGEQYF,TGTGCCAGCAGCGTTTCAGGGGCTGGCGAGCAGTACTTC
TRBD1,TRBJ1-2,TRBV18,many,CASSPSGTGGYGYTF,TGTGCCAGCTCACCATCGGGGACAGGGGGCTATGGCTACACCTTC
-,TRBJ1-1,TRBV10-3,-,CAITGAKNTEAFF,TGTGCCATCACAGGGGCTAAGAACACTGAAGCTTTCTTT
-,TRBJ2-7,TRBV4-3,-,CASSQEKGYSYEQYF,TGCGCCAGCAGCCAAGAAAAGGGGTACTCCTACGAGCAGTACTTC
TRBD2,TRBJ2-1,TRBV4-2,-,CASSHPAGTSGSRYNEQFF,TGTGCCAGCAGCCATCCCGCCGGGACTAGCGGGTCCAGATACAATGAGCAGTTCTTC
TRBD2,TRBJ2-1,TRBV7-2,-,CASSFGTSGPYNEQFF,TGTGCCAGCAGCTTCGGGACTAGCGGCCCCTACAATGAGCAGTTCTTC
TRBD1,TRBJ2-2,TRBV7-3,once,CASSFRTGGTGELFF,TGTGCCAGCAGCTTTAGGACAGGGGGGACCGGGGAGCTGTTTTTT
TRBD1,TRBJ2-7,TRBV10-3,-,CAISGQGALGEQYF,TGTGCCATCTCCGGACAGGGGGCTTTGGGGGAGCAGTACTTC
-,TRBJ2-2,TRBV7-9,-,CASLPGNTGELFF,TGTGCCAGCCTCCCGGGGAACACCGGGGAGCTGTTTTTT
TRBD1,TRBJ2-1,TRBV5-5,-,CASSAGTVYNEQFF,TGTGCCAGCAGCGCCGGGACAGTCTACAATGAGCAGTTCTTC
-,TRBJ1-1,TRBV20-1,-,CSARSAEAFF,TGCAGTGCTAGATCGGCTGAAGCTTTCTTT
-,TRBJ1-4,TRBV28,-,CASNPSGRLEKLFF,TGTGCCAGCAATCCCTCGGGTAGGCTTGAAAAACTGTTTTTT
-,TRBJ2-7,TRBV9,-,CASSVDTTYEQYF,TGTGCCAGCAGCGTAGACACAACCTACGAGCAGTACTTC
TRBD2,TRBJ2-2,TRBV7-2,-,CASRPGLAGTGELFF,TGTGCCAGCAGACCCGGACTAGCGGGGACCGGGGAGCTGTTTTTT
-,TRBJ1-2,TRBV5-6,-,CASSFTAGNGYTF,TGTGCCAGCAGCTTCACAGCAGGGAATGGCTACACCTTC
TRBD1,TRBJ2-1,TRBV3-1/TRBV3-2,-,CASSLLSGTAEQFF,TGTGCCAGCAGCCTTCTATCCGGGACAGCTGAGCAGTTCTTC
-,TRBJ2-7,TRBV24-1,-,CATSQGYEQYF,TGTGCCACCTCTCAGGGTTACGAGCAGTACTTC
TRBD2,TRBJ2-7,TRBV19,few,CASSNFAASGSYEQYF,TGTGCCAGTAGCAATTTCGCGGCTAGCGGGAGTTACGAGCAGTACTTC
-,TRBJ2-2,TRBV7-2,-,CASSMSVTGELFF,TGTGCCAGCAGCATGAGCGTGACCGGGGAGCTGTTTTTT
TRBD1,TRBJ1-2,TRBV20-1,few,CSASMTGAGYTF,TGCAGTGCTAGTATGACAGGGGCTGGCTACACCTTC
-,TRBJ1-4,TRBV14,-,CASSQVGGTRGEKLFF,TGTGCCAGCAGCCAAGTTGGGGGCACCCGGGGTGAAAAACTGTTTTTT
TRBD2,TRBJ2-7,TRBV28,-,CASSAGLAGGLYEQYF,TGTGCCAGCAGCGCCGGACTAGCGGGGGGGCTCTACGAGCAGTACTTC
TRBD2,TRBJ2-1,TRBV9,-,CASSVEGLAGESEQFF,TGTGCCAGCAGCGTAGAAGGACTAGCGGGAGAGTCCGAGCAGTTCTTC
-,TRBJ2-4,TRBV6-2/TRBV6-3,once,CASSSQGKNIQYF,TGTGCCAGCAGTTCTCAGGGGAAAAACATTCAGTACTTC
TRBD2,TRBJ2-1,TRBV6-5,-,CASSYSRTSNRQFF,TGTGCCAGCAGTTACTCGAGGACTAGCAATCGGCAGTTCTTC
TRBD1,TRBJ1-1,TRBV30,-,CAWSDRVPEAFF,TGTGCCTGGAGCGACAGGGTCCCTGAAGCTTTCTTT
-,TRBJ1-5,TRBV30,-,CAWSVGGNQPQHF,TGTGCCTGGAGTGTTGGGGGGAATCAGCCCCAGCATTTT
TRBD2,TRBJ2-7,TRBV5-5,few,CASSSHGSGGAYEQYF,TGTGCCAGCAGCTCCCACGGTAGCGGGGGGGCCTACGAGCAGTACTTC